This T cell receptor beta chain was observed in a study of regulatory T cells in long-lasting Graves disease. Combining iRepertoire HTBI primers with Arm-PCR of CDR3 regions, the authors built TCR beta libraries. One entry per CDR3 protein results from TCRdb running MiXCR on the multiplex PCR reads. The profile shows around 460,000 distinct CDR3 sequences, 20% to 25% of them singletons. This clonotype occurred many times. This sample's time point: persistent/refractory GD, antithyroid drugs over 5 years with positive TRAb. TCR sequences were obtained from RNA taken from PBMCs. Germline lookup yields CDR1 MDHEN and CDR2 SYDVKM. The CDR3 covers 16 residues. Trimming left V 5 bases short and J 3 bases short, with 19 bases between.

This TCR came from a female donor with Graves disease. The chain recombines TRBV28 with TRBJ1-2, with D perhaps matching TRBD1 (5 bases). The sequencing used peripheral blood mononuclear cells (PBMCs), collected when the disease was refractory, from a patient treated with antithyroid drugs. The CDR3 bases are TGTGCCAGCAGTACGAACCCGGGACGGGCTTACTATGGCTACACCTTC. This codes for CASSTNPGRAYYGYTF.